This T cell receptor beta chain was identified in a study of lung T cells in sarcoidosis with Löfgren's syndrome. Whole-study findings and limits: Multiple Löfgren's syndrome patients reportedly shared TRAV12-1 and TRBV2 CDR3 motifs.

TCRdb passed the reads through MiXCR, listing each CDR3 protein once. This table has around 60,000 distinct CDR3 sequences, 21% appearing once. Points on this clonotype: The antigen remains unidentified.

The CDR3 contains 13 residues. Trimming shortened V by 2 bases and J by 1 base, and 4 bases separated the two germline ends. Germline lookup yields CDR1 SGHRS and CDR2 YFSETQ. The receptor was isolated from a human donor with sarcoidosis (Löfgren's syndrome or another form), or a control subject (not recorded which). The chain recombines TRBV5-1 with TRBJ2-4; D is undetermined. Sequenced: CD4+ T cells from PBMCs. CDR3 region: CASSLGAKNIQYF. The CDR3 DNA follows: TGCGCCAGCAGCTTAGGGGCCAAAAACATTCAGTACTTC.